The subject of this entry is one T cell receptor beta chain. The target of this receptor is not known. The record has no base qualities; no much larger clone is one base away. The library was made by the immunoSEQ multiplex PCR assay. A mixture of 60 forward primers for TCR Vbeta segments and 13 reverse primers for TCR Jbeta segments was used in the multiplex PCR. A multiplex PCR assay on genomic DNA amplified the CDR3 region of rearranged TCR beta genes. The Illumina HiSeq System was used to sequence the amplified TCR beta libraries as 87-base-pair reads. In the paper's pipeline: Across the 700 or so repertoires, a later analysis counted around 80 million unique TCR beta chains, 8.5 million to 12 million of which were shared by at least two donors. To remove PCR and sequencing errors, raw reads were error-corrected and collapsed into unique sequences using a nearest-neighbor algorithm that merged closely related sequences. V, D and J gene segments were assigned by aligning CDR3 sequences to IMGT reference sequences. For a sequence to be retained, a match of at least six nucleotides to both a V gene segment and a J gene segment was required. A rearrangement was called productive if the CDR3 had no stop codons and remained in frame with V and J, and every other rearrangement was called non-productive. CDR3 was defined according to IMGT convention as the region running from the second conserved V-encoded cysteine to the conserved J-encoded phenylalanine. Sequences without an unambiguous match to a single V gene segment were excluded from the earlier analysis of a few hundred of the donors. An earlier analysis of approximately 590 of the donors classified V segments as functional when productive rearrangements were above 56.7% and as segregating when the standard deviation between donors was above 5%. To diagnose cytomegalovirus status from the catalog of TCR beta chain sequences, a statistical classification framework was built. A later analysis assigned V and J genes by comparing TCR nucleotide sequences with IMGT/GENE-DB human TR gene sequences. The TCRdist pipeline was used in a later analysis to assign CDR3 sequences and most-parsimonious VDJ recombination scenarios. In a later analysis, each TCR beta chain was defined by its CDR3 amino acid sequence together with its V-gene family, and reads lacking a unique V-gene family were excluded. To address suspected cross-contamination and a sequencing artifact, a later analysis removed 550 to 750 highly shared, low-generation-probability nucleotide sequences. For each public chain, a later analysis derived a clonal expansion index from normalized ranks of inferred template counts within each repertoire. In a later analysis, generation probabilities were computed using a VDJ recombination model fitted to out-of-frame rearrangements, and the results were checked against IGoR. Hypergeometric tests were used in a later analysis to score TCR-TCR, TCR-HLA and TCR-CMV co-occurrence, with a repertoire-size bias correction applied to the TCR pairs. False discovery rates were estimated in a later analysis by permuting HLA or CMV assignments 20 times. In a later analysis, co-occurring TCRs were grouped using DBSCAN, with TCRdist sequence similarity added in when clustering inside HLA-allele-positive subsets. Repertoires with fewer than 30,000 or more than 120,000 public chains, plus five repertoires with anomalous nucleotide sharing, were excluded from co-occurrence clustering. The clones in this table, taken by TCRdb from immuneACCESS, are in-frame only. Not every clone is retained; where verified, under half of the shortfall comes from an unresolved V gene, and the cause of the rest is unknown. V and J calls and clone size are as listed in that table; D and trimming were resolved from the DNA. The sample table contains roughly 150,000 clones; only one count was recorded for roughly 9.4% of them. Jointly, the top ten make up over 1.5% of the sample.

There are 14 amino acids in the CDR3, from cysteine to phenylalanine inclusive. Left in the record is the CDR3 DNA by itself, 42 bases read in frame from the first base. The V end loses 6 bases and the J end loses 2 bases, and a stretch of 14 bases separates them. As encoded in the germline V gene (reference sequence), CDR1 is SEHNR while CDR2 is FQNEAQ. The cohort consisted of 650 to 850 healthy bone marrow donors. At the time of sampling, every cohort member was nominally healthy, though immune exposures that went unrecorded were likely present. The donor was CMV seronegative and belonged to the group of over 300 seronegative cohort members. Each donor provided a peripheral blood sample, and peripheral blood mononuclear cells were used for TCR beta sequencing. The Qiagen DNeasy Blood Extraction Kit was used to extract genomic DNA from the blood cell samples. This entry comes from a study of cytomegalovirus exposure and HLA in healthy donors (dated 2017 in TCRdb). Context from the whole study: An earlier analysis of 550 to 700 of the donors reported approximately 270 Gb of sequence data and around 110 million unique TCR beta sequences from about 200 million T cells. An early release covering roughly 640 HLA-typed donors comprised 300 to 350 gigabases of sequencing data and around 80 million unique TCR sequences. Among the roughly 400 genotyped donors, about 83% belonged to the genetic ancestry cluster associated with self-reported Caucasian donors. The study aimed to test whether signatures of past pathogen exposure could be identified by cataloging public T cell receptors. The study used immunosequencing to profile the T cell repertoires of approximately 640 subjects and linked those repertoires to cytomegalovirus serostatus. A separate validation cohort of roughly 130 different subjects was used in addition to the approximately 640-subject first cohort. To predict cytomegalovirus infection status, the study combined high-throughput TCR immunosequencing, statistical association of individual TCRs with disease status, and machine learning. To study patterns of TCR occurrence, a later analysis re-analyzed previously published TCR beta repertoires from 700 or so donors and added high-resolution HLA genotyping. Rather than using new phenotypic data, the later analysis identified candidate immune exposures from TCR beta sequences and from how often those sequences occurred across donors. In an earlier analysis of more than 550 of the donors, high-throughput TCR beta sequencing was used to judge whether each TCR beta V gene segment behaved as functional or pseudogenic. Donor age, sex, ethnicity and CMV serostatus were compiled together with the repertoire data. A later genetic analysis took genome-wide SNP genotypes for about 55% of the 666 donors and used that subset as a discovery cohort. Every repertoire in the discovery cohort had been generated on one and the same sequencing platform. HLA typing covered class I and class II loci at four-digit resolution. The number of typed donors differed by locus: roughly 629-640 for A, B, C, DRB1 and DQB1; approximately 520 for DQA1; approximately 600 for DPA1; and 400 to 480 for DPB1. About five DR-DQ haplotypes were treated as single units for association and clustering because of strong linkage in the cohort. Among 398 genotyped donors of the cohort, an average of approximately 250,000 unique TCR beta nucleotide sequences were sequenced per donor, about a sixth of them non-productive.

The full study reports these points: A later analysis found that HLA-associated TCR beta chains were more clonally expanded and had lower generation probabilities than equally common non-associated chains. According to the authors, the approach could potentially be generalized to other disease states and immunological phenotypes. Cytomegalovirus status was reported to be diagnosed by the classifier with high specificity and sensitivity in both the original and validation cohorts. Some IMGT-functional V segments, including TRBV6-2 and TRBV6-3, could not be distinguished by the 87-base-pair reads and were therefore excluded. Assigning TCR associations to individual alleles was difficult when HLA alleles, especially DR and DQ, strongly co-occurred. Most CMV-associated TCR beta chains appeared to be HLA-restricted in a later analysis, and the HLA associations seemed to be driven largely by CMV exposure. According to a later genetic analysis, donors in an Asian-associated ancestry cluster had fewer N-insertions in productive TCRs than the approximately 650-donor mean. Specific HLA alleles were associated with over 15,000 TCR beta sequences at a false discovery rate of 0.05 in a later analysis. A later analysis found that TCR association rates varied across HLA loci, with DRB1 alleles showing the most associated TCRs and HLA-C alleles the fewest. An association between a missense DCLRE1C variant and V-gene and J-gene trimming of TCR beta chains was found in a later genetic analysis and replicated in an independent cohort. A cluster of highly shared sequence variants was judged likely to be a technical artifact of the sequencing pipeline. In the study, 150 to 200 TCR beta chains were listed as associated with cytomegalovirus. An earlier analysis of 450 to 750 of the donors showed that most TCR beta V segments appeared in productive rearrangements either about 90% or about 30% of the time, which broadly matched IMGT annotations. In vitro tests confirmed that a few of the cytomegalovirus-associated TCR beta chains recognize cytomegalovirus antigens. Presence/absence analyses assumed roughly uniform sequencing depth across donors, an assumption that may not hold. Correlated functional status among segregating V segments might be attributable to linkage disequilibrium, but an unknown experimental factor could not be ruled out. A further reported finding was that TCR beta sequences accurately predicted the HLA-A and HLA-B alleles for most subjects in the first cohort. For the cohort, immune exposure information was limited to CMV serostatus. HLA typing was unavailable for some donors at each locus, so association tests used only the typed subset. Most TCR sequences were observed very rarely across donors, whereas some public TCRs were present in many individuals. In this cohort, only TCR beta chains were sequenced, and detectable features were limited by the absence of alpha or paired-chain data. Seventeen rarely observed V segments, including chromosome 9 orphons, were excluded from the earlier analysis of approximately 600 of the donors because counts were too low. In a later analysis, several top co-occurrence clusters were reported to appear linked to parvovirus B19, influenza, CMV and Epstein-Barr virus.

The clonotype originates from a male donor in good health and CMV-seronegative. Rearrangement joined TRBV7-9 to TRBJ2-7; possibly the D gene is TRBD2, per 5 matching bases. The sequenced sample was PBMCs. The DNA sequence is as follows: TGTGCCAGCAGGGACGGGGATTACCCCTACGAGCAGTACTTC. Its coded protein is CASRDGDYPYEQYF.